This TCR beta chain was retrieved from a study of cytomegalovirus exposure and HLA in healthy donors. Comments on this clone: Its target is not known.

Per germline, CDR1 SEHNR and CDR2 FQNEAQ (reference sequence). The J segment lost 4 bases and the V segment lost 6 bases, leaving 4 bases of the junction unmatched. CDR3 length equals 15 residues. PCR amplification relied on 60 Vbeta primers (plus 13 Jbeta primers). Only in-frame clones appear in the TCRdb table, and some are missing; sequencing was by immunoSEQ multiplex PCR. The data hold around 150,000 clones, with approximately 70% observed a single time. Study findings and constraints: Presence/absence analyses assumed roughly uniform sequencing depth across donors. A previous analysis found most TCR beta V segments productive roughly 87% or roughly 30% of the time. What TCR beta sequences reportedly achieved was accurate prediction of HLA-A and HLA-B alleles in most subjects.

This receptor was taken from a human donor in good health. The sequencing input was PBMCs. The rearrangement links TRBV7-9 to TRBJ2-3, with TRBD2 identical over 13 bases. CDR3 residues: CASSRTSGSADTQYF. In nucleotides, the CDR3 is TGTGCCAGCAGTCGGACTAGCGGGAGTGCAGATACGCAGTATTTT.